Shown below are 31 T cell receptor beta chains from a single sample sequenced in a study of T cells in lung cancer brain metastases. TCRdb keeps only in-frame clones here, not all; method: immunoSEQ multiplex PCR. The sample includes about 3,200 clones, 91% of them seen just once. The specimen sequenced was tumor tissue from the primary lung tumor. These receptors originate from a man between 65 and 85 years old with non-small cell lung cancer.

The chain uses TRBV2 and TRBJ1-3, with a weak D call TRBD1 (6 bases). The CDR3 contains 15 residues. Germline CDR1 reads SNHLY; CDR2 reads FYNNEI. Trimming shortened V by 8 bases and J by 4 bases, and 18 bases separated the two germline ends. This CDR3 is CASAAQGLFGNTIYF. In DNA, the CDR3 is TGTGCCAGCGCCGCCCAGGGGTTGTTCGGAAACACCATATATTTT.

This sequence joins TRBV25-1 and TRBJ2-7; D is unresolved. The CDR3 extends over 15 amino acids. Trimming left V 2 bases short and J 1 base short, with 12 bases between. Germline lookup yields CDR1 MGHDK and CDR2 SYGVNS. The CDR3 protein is CASSEREGRSYEQYF. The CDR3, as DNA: TGTGCCAGCAGTGAAAGGGAAGGCAGGTCCTACGAGCAGTACTTC.

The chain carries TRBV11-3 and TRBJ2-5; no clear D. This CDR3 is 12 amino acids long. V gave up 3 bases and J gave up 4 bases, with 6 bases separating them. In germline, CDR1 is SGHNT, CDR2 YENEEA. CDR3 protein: CASSFSGETQYF. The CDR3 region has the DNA TGTGCCAGCAGCTTCTCAGGAGAGACCCAGTACTTC.

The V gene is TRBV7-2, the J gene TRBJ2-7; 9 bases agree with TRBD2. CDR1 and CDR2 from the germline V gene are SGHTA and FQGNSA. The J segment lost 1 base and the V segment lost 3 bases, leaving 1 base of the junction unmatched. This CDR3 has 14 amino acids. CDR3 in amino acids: CASSFAGGSYEQYF. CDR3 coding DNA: TGTGCCAGCAGCTTCGCGGGGGGGTCCTACGAGCAGTACTTC.

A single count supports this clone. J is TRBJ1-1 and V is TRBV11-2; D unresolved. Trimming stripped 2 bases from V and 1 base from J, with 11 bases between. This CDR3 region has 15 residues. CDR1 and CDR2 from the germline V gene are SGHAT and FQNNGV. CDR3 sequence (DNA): TGTGCCAGCAGCTTATACTCTTTGGGGAACACTGAAGCTTTCTTT. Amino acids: CASSLYSLGNTEAFF.

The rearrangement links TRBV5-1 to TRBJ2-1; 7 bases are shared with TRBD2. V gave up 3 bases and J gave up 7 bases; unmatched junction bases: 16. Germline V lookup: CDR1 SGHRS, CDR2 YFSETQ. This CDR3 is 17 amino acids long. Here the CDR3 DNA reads TGCGCCAGCAGCTGGGCCGGGGTGGGGGAGGGCCAAAATGAGCAGTTCTTC. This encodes CASSWAGVGEGQNEQFF. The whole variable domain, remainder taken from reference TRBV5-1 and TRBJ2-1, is KAGVTQTPRYLIKTRGQQVTLSCSPISGHRSVSWYQQTPGQGLQFLFEYFSETQRNKGNFPGRFSGRQFSNSRSEMNVSTLELGDSALYLCASSWAGVGEGQNEQFFGPGTRLTVL.

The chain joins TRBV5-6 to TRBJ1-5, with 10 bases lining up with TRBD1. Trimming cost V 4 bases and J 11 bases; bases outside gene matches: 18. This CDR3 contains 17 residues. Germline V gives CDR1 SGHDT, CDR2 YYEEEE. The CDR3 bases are TGTGCCAGCAGCAAGAGACAGGGGGCGCAATGGGCAGGGTCCCAGCATTTT. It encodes CASSKRQGAQWAGSQHF.

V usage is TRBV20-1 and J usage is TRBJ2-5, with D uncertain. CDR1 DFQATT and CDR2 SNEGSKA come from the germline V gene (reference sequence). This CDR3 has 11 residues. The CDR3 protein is CRPDGEETQYF. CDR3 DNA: TGCAGACCGGATGGGGAAGAGACCCAGTACTTC.

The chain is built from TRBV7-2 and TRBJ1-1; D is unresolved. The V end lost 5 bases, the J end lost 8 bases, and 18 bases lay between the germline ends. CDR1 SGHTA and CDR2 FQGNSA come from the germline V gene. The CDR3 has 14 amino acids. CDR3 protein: CASSPSASPMEAFF. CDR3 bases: TGTGCCAGCAGCCCATCGGCGAGTCCTATGGAAGCTTTCTTT.

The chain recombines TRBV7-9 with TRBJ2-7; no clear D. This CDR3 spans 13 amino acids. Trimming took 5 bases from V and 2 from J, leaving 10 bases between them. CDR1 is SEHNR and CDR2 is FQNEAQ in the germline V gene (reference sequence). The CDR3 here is CASSLAQTYEQYF. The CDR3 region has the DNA TGTGCCAGCAGCCTGGCACAGACCTACGAGCAGTACTTC.

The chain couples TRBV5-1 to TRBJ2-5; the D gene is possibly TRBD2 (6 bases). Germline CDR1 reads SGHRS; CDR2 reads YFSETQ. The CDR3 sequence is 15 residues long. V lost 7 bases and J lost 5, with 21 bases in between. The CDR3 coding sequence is TGCGCCAGCTCCGCCGGGGGAGGAAGTATGGAGACCCAGTACTTC. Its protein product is CASSAGGGSMETQYF.

The CDR3 sequence: CASSLGALNEKLFF. In DNA, the CDR3 is TGTGCCAGCAGCTTGGGGGCTCTGAATGAAAAACTGTTTTTT. The chain couples TRBV7-9 to TRBJ1-4; D is possibly TRBD1 (6 bases). This CDR3 is built from 14 residues. Trimming pared 3 bases from V and 5 bases from J, leaving 10 bases between. Germline V CDR1 and CDR2: SEHNR, FQNEAQ (reference sequence). The entire variable domain, with the rest obtained from reference TRBV7-9 and TRBJ1-4, is as follows: DTGVSQNPRHKITKRGQNVTFRCDPISEHNRLYWYRQTLGQGPEFLTYFQNEAQLEKSRLLSDRFSAERPKGSFSTLEIQRTEQGDSAMYLCASSLGALNEKLFFGSGTQLSVL.

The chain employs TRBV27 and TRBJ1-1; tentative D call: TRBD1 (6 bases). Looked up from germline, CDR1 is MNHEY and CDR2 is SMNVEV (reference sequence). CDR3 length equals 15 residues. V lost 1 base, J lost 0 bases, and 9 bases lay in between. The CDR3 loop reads CASSLFSGVNTEAFF. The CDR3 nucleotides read TGTGCCAGCAGTTTATTTTCAGGGGTGAACACTGAAGCTTTCTTT.

CDR3 protein: CASSFTTGGDQPQHF. The CDR3 region has the DNA TGTGCCAGCAGTTTCACGACAGGGGGCGACCAGCCCCAGCATTTT. The chain uses TRBV6-6 and TRBJ1-5, with 10 bases that match TRBD1. Unmatched junction bases numbered 7, after V lost 4 bases and J lost 7 bases. The CDR3 covers 15 residues. Germline V gives CDR1 MNHNY, CDR2 SVGAGI (reference sequence).

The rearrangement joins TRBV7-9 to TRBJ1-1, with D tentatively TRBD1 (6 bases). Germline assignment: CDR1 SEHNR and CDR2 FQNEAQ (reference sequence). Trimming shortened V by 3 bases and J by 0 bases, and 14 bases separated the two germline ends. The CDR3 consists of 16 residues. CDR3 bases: TGTGCCAGCAGCTTGCCTAGGGGGAAGCTGAACACTGAAGCTTTCTTT. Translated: CASSLPRGKLNTEAFF. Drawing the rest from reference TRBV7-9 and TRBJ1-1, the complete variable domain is DTGVSQNPRHKITKRGQNVTFRCDPISEHNRLYWYRQTLGQGPEFLTYFQNEAQLEKSRLLSDRFSAERPKGSFSTLEIQRTEQGDSAMYLCASSLPRGKLNTEAFFGQGTRLTVV.

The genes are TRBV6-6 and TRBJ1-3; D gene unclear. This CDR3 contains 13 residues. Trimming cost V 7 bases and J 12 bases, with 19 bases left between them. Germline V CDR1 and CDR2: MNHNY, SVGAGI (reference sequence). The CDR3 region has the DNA TGTGCCAGCAATCCCGCCGGTGGCTCGAACATATATTTT. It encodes CASNPAGGSNIYF.

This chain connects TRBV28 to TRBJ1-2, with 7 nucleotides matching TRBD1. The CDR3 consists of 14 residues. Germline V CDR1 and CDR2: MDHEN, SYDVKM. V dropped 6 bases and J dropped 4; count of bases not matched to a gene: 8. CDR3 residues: CASRPPGGVYGYTF. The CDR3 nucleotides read TGTGCCAGCAGACCCCCAGGGGGGGTCTATGGCTACACCTTC.

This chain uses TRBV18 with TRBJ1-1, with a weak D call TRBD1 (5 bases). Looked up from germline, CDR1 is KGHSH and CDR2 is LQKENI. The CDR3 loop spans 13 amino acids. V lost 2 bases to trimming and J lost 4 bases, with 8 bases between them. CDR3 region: CASSPTRGTEAFF. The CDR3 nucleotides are TGTGCCAGCTCACCAACAAGGGGCACTGAAGCTTTCTTT.

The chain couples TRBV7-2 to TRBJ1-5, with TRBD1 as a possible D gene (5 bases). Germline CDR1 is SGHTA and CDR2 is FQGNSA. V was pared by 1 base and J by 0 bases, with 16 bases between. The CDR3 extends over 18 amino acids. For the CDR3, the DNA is TGTGCCAGCAGCTTAGGGTTTGGGGGAGGGATTAGCAATCAGCCCCAGCATTTT. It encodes CASSLGFGGGISNQPQHF. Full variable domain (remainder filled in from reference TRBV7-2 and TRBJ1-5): GAGVSQSPSNKVTEKGKDVELRCDPISGHTALYWYRQSLGQGLEFLIYFQGNSAPDKSGLPSDRFSAERTGGSVSTLTIQRTQQEDSAVYLCASSLGFGGGISNQPQHFGDGTRLSIL.

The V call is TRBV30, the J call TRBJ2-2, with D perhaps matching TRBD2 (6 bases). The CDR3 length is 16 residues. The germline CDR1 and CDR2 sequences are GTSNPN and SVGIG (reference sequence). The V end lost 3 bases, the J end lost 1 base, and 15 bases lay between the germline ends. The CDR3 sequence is CAWRRLVAVNTGELFF. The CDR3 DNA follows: TGTGCCTGGAGGAGGTTGGTAGCGGTGAACACCGGGGAGCTGTTTTTT.

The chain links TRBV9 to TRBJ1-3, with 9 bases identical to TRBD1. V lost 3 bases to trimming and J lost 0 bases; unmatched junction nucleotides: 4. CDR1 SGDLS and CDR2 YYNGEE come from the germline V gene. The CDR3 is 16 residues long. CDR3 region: CASSGGQGNSGNTIYF. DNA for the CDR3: TGTGCCAGCAGCGGAGGACAGGGGAACTCTGGAAACACCATATATTTT.

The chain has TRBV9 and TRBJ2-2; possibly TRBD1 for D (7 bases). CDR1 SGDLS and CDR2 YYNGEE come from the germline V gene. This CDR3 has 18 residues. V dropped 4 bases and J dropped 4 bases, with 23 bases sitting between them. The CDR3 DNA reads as TGTGCCAGCAGCCCAAGACTGACAGGGAGGTCGCGCACCGGGGAGCTGTTTTTT. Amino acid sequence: CASSPRLTGRSRTGELFF.

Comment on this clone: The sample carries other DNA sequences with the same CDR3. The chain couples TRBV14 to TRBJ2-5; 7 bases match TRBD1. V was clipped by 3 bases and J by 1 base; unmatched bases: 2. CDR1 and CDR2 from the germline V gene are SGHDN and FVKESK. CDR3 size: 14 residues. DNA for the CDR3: TGTGCCAGCAGCCATCGGGACAGCCAAGAGACCCAGTACTTC. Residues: CASSHRDSQETQYF.

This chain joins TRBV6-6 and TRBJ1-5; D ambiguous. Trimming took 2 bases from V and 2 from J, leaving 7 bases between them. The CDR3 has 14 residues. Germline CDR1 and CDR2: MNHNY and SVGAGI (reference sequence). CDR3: CASSYGGGNQPQHF. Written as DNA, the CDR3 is TGTGCCAGCAGTTACGGAGGAGGCAATCAGCCCCAGCATTTT.

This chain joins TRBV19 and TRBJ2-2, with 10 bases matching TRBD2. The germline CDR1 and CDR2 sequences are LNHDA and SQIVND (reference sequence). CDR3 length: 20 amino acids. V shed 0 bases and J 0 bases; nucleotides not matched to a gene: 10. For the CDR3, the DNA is TGTGCCAGTAGTATAGATACCCTAGCGGGGGCCTTCGCGAACACCGGGGAGCTGTTTTTT. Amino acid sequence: CASSIDTLAGAFANTGELFF.

The CDR3 coding sequence is TGTGCCAGCAGCGCTCAGAGGTCGGGAGACTACGAGCAGTACTTC. This gives the protein CASSAQRSGDYEQYF. V is TRBV9 and J is TRBJ2-7, with a weak D call TRBD2 (6 bases). The germline CDR1 and CDR2 sequences are SGDLS and YYNGEE. The CDR3 extends over 15 amino acids. V was pared by 3 bases and J by 3 bases, with 16 bases between.

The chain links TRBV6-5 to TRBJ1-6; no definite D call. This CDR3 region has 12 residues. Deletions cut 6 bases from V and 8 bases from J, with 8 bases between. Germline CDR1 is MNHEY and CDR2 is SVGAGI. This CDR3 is CASSQSDSPLHF. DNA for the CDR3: TGTGCCAGCAGCCAGAGTGATTCACCCCTCCACTTT.

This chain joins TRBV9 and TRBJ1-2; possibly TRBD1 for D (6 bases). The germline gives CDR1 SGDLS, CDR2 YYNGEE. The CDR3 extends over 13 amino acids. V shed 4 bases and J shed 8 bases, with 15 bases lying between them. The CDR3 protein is CASSPGQGQGYTF. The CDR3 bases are TGTGCCAGCAGCCCCGGCCAGGGACAAGGCTACACCTTC.

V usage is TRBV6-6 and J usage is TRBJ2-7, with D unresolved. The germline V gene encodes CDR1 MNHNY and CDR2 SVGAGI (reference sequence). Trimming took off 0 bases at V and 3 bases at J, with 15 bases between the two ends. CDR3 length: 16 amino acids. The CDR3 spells CASSYSGPGLGYEQYF. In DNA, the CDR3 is TGTGCCAGCAGTTACTCAGGACCGGGCCTCGGCTACGAGCAGTACTTC.

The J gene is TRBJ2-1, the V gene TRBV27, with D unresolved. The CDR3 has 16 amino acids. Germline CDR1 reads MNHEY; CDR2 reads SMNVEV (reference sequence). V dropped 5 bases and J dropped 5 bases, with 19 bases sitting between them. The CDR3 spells CASSLLGLRAHNEQFF. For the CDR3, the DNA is TGTGCCAGCAGTCTTTTAGGGCTCCGGGCCCACAATGAGCAGTTCTTC.

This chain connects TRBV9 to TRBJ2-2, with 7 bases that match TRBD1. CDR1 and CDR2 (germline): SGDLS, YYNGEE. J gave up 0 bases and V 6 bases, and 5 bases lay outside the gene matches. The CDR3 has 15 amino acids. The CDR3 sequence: CASNKGATNTGELFF. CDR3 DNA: TGTGCCAGCAATAAGGGGGCAACGAACACCGGGGAGCTGTTTTTT. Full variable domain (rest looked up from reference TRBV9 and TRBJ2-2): DSGVTQTPKHLITATGQRVTLRCSPRSGDLSVYWYQQSLDQGLQFLIQYYNGEERAKGNILERFSAQQFPDLHSELNLSSLELGDSALYFCASNKGATNTGELFFGEGSRLTVL.